A single sample is the source of the 13 T cell receptor beta chains below, sequenced in a study of T cell responses to AZD1222 COVID-19 vaccine. Libraries were prepared by immunoSEQ multiplex PCR; TCRdb keeps only in-frame clonotypes and omits some of them. The sample yields about 140,000 clones, around 90% seen once. This specimen consisted of peripheral blood, obtained on day 0 of AZD1222 vaccination. These receptor sequences come from an adult in good health.

The chain links TRBV5-4 to TRBJ2-5; 8 positions agree with TRBD1. Germline V lookup: CDR1 SGHNT, CDR2 YYREEE (reference sequence). The CDR3 contains 13 residues. Trimming at V came to 4 bases and at J to 5 bases, leaving 4 bases not matched to a gene. CDR3 amino acids: CASSRTGWETQYF. Written as DNA, the CDR3 is TGTGCCAGCAGCCGGACAGGGTGGGAGACCCAGTACTTC.

The V call is TRBV4-2, the J call TRBJ1-4; 9 bases map to TRBD1. The CDR3 sequence is 16 residues long. Germline-derived CDR1 and CDR2 are LGHNA and YNFKEQ. V lost 0 bases to trimming and J lost 8 bases; unmatched junction nucleotides: 7. For the CDR3, the DNA is TGTGCCAGCAGCCAAGATCAGGGGACAGGGAGGGAAAAACTGTTTTTT. Encoded protein: CASSQDQGTGREKLFF.

This clone was observed once. This chain joins TRBV6-5 and TRBJ2-7; weak D call: TRBD2 (7 bases). The CDR3 contains 14 residues. The germline V gene has CDR1 MNHEY and CDR2 SVGAGI. Trimming stripped 6 bases from V and 11 bases from J, with 23 bases between. The CDR3 DNA reads TGTGCCAGCAGCCCCAACCCCCGAGGGGGGGCAAAGTACTTC. This gives the protein CASSPNPRGGAKYF.

This clone was seen just once. The chain carries TRBV28 and TRBJ1-1, with 8 bases lining up with TRBD1. This CDR3 comprises 15 residues. After removal of 8 bases from V and 4 bases from J, the junction contained 12 bases not matched to a gene. CDR1 is MDHEN, CDR2 SYDVKM, per germline. Here the CDR3 reads CASFAFRGLGTEAFF. In DNA form, the CDR3 reads TGTGCCAGCTTCGCCTTCAGGGGGCTGGGCACTGAAGCTTTCTTT.

This chain joins TRBV7-2 and TRBJ1-1; D perhaps matches TRBD1 (5 bases). Per the germline V gene, CDR1 is SGHTA and CDR2 is FQGNSA. The CDR3 loop spans 17 amino acids. The V gene lost 5 bases and the J gene lost 0 bases, with 19 bases spanning the gap. The CDR3 here is CASSPDAGQTVNTEAFF. CDR3 nucleotides: TGTGCCAGCAGCCCCGATGCAGGACAAACCGTGAACACTGAAGCTTTCTTT. The variable domain in full, completed from reference TRBV7-2 and TRBJ1-1, reads GAGVSQSPSNKVTEKGKDVELRCDPISGHTALYWYRQSLGQGLEFLIYFQGNSAPDKSGLPSDRFSAERTGGSVSTLTIQRTQQEDSAVYLCASSPDAGQTVNTEAFFGQGTRLTVV.

The rearrangement uses TRBV4-1 and TRBJ1-2, with 7 bases fitting TRBD1. The CDR3 consists of 14 residues. Per germline, CDR1 MGHRA and CDR2 YSYEKL. V was pared by 1 base and J by 6 bases, with 5 bases of the junction left unmatched. The CDR3 spells CASSQVGQKDGYTF. CDR3 DNA sequence: TGCGCCAGCAGCCAAGTGGGACAGAAAGATGGCTACACCTTC.

This chain uses TRBV21-1 with TRBJ2-3; whether TRBD2, the table's D call, matches the DNA was not checked. TRBV21-1 is deemed a pseudogene. The CDR3 is 13 amino acids. The CDR3 is CASSKSQSDTQYF. The DNA for the CDR3 is TGTGCCAGCAGCAAAAGCCAATCAGATACGCAGTATTTT.

The chain recombines TRBV19 with TRBJ2-5; D is undetermined. Trimming shortened V by 4 bases and J by 5 bases, and 11 bases separated the two germline ends. This CDR3 has 13 amino acids. CDR1 is LNHDA, CDR2 SQIVND, per germline (reference sequence). Here the CDR3 DNA reads TGTGCCAGTAGTACTGGGCAGCCGGAGACCCAGTACTTC. The encoded protein is CASSTGQPETQYF. Drawing the rest from reference TRBV19 and TRBJ2-5, the complete variable domain is DGGITQSPKYLFRKEGQNVTLSCEQNLNHDAMYWYRQDPGQGLRLIYYSQIVNDFQKGDIAEGYSVSREKKESFPLTVTSAQKNPTAFYLCASSTGQPETQYFGPGTRLLVL.

Turning to this clone: One end of the junction does not line up with germline, which may come from a read error. The V and J genes are TRBV20-1 and TRBJ2-4; D uncertain. The germline CDR1 and CDR2 sequences are DFQATT and SNEGSKA (reference sequence). This CDR3 has 10 amino acids. CDR3 region: CSARENIQYF. DNA for the CDR3: TGCAGTGCTCGAGAAAACATTCAGTACTTC.

CDR3 protein: CASSQVDLGFTNYGYTF. DNA for the CDR3: TGCGCCAGCAGCCAAGTTGATTTGGGATTCACTAACTATGGCTACACCTTC. The chain employs TRBV4-1 and TRBJ1-2; D remains unclear. The CDR3 has 17 residues. The V end lost 1 base, the J end lost 0 bases, and 15 bases lay between the germline ends. Per germline, CDR1 MGHRA and CDR2 YSYEKL.

This sequence joins TRBV5-1 and TRBJ2-5; perhaps TRBD1 as D (6 bases). The CDR3 length is 14 residues. Germline lookup yields CDR1 SGHRS and CDR2 YFSETQ. V lost 2 bases and J lost 4, with 12 bases in between. The CDR3: CASSFNKQGETQYF. As DNA, the CDR3 is TGCGCCAGCAGCTTTAATAAACAGGGAGAGACCCAGTACTTC.

The V call is TRBV30, the J call TRBJ2-3; D ambiguous. V was shortened by 1 base and J by 0 bases, with 2 bases between the two germline ends. CDR1 is GTSNPN, CDR2 SVGIG, per germline (reference sequence). CDR3 length: 12 amino acids. CDR3 sequence (DNA): TGTGCCTGGAGTGAGAGCACAGATACGCAGTATTTT. Its translation: CAWSESTDTQYF. Supplemented by reference TRBV30 and TRBJ2-3, the full variable domain reads SQTIHQWPATLVQPVGSPLSLECTVEGTSNPNLYWYRQAAGRGLQLLFYSVGIGQISSEVPQNLSASRPQDRQFILSSKKLLLSDSGFYLCAWSESTDTQYFGPGTRLTVL.

The V gene is TRBV18, the J gene TRBJ2-6; a weak D match, TRBD1 (6 bases). This CDR3 spans 16 amino acids. Germline CDR1 and CDR2: KGHSH and LQKENI. V dropped 0 bases and J dropped 4 bases, with 10 bases sitting between them. Here the CDR3 reads CASSPPQGLGANVLTF. In DNA form, the CDR3 reads TGTGCCAGCTCACCACCTCAGGGGTTAGGGGCCAACGTCCTGACTTTC.